The 14 T cell receptor beta chains in this list originate from one sample, sequenced in a study of response to subunit inactivated influenza vaccine (dated by TCRdb to 2016 to 2018). Library construction relied on RT-PCR. TCRdb records Illumina HiSeq 2500 as the sequencer. The public reads were reanalyzed by TCRdb: fastp trimming at Q25, MiXCR alignment, in-frame beta chains only. Each CDR3 protein gets just one entry, which takes the most common genes and DNA from the rows behind it. This sample has more than 400,000 distinct CDR3 sequences in its table, and approximately 11% of those were observed once. The top ten constitute about 12% of the sample. The time point label on this specimen signifies: approximately 40 days after influenza vaccine administration. The sample in question was PBMCs from blood, obtained 45 days after vaccination. These receptors were taken from a man aged 50-59 years who received an inactivated influenza vaccine. Donor details come from another sample of the same person, matched by shared clones.

This clonotype was found a few times. The chain combines TRBV19 with TRBJ2-1, with D unclear. The CDR3 length is 12 residues. Germline CDR1 reads LNHDA; CDR2 reads SQIVND (reference sequence). Trimming removed 1 base at V and 6 bases at J, with 4 bases between. The CDR3 sequence is CASSIVGNEQFF. Written as DNA, the CDR3 is TGTGCCAGTAGTATAGTAGGCAATGAGCAGTTCTTC.

This clonotype has just a few counts. The CDR3 region is CASSPRYGTYEQYF. The CDR3 DNA is TGTGCCAGCAGCCCCCGTTATGGAACCTACGAGCAGTACTTC. The V and J genes are TRBV3-1 and TRBJ2-7; no firm D call. The germline V gene encodes CDR1 LGHDT and CDR2 YNNKEL (reference sequence). Trimming removed 4 bases from V and 2 bases from J, with 12 bases in between. This CDR3 comprises 14 residues.

This clonotype turned up a few times. The J gene is TRBJ2-6, the V gene TRBV6-2 or TRBV6-3, with TRBD1 matching over 9 bases. The germline V gene encodes CDR1 MNHEY and CDR2 SVGEGT. The junction had 6 bases not matched to a gene; V was cut back by 5 bases and J by 1 base. The CDR3 extends over 17 amino acids. DNA of the CDR3: TGTGCCAGCAGTCGGGACAGGGAGATATCTGGGGCCAACGTCCTGACTTTC. It is translated as CASSRDREISGANVLTF.

The chain couples TRBV6-5 to TRBJ1-1; weak D call: TRBD1 (6 bases). The germline gives CDR1 MNHEY, CDR2 SVGAGI. This CDR3 is built from 13 residues. Between the trimmed V and J ends, which lost 0 bases and 11 bases, there was a span of 13 bases. CDR3 sequence: CASSYSGRTEAFF. DNA for the CDR3: TGTGCCAGCAGTTACTCTGGCAGGACAGAGGCTTTCTTT.

The chain is built from TRBV7-2 and TRBJ2-1; 8 positions match TRBD1. The V gene's germline CDR1 is SGHTA and CDR2 FQGNSA. Losses at the gene ends were 0 bases for V and 8 bases for J; bases not matched to a gene: 6. CDR3 length equals 15 residues. CDR3 DNA: TGTGCCAGCAGCTTAGCGGACAGGGTTTTCGATGAGCAGTTCTTC. This gives the protein CASSLADRVFDEQFF.

This clonotype was counted between two and nine times. The chain joins TRBV30 to TRBJ2-7; the D gene is possibly TRBD1 (5 bases). Trimming cost V 4 bases and J 4 bases, with 17 bases left between them. CDR1 and CDR2 (germline): GTSNPN, SVGIG (reference sequence). This CDR3 spans 14 amino acids. Here the CDR3 reads CAWNPVGHRYEQYF. The CDR3 DNA follows: TGTGCCTGGAATCCTGTAGGACACCGGTACGAGCAGTACTTC.

The rearrangement links TRBV6-5 to TRBJ2-1; perhaps TRBD2 as D (5 bases). Trimming took 2 bases from V and 0 from J, leaving 8 bases between them. The CDR3 spans 15 residues. Germline V gene sequence: CDR1 MNHEY, CDR2 SVGAGI. CDR3 amino acids: CASSYLSGSYNEQFF. The DNA of the CDR3 is TGTGCCAGCAGTTACCTGAGCGGCTCCTACAATGAGCAGTTCTTC.

There are a few counts of this clonotype. This sequence joins TRBV4-3 and TRBJ1-1, with TRBD1 matching over 11 bases. Trimming removed 4 bases from V and 4 bases from J; junction bases left unmatched: 2. The CDR3 extends over 14 amino acids. Germline CDR1 and CDR2: LGHNA and YSLEER. CDR3 DNA sequence: TGCGCCAGCAGCCGAGGACAGGGGGCCACTGAAGCTTTCTTT. It translates to CASSRGQGATEAFF.

The chain recombines TRBV20-1 with TRBJ2-7, with D maybe TRBD2 (5 bases). Germline CDR1 is DFQATT and CDR2 is SNEGSKA (reference sequence). The V end was cut by 3 bases, the J end by 6 bases, with 18 bases between. CDR3 size: 14 residues. In DNA, the CDR3 is TGCAGTGCTAGGTGGGGAGATCGGGGTTTCGAGCAGTACTTC. This sequence encodes CSARWGDRGFEQYF.

This clonotype was counted many times. The chain recombines TRBV29-1 with TRBJ1-1, with TRBD1 matching 7 bases. This CDR3 region has 12 residues. The V gene end was trimmed by 6 bases and the J gene end by 4 bases; junction bases not matched to a gene: 5. Germline values: CDR1 SQVTM, CDR2 ANQGSEA. The chain's CDR3 is CSVFTGVTEAFF. The CDR3 region has the DNA TGCAGCGTCTTTACAGGGGTCACTGAAGCTTTCTTT.

This clonotype was seen a few times. The chain couples TRBV6-1 to TRBJ2-2; 12 bases map to TRBD2. V was pared by 5 bases and J by 9 bases, with 7 bases of the junction left unmatched. The germline V gene has CDR1 MNHNS and CDR2 SASEGT. This CDR3 is 15 amino acids long. CDR3: CASSTRLAGERELFF. The CDR3 DNA sequence: TGTGCCAGCAGTACCAGACTAGCGGGGGAGCGGGAGCTGTTTTTT.

The table lists this clonotype with a few counts. The V and J genes are TRBV20-1 and TRBJ1-1, with D uncertain. Looked up from germline, CDR1 is DFQATT and CDR2 is SNEGSKA (reference sequence). The CDR3 loop spans 16 amino acids. With 2 bases removed from V and 1 base from J, the gap between germline ends came to 17 bases. For the CDR3, the DNA is TGCAGTGCTAGAAGGCGTACGTGGCGGGAGAACACTGAAGCTTTCTTT. It translates to CSARRRTWRENTEAFF.

This clonotype was found a few times. The V gene is TRBV7-2, the J gene TRBJ2-5, with 9 bases fitting TRBD2. The CDR3 covers 15 residues. V dropped 7 bases and J dropped 1; count of bases not matched to a gene: 7. Germline loops: CDR1 SGHTA, CDR2 FQGNSA. CDR3 sequence (DNA): TGTGCCAGCACCCTGACTAGCGGAGCCCAAGAGACCCAGTACTTC. Translated: CASTLTSGAQETQYF.

CDR3 bases: TGTGCCAGCAGTTTAGGGCCGAATACTTGGAGGGAGACCCAGTACTTC. As protein: CASSLGPNTWRETQYF. This chain connects TRBV28 to TRBJ2-5; TRBD2 is a possible D gene (5 bases). V gave up 2 bases and J gave up 5 bases, with 18 bases separating them. Germline-derived CDR1 and CDR2 are MDHEN and SYDVKM. The CDR3 has 16 amino acids.